The 19 T cell receptor beta chains listed next were all sequenced from one sample in a study of CD8 T cells in ankylosing spondylitis listed by TCRdb under 2017. The library was made by 5' RACE. The sequencer was an Illumina HiSeq 2500. The public reads were run again by TCRdb, first through fastp at Q25 and then through MiXCR, and only productive beta chains were kept. Rows with a matching CDR3 protein are joined into one entry that keeps the most common DNA and genes. For this sample the table gives under 250,000 distinct CDR3 sequences, of which more than 25% were detected only once. Roughly 4% of the sample is taken by the ten largest. Sequenced sample: blood, either unsorted or a sorted T cell fraction (not recorded which). All receptors derive from a male donor with ankylosing spondylitis or in good health (not recorded which).

The chain links TRBV15 to TRBJ2-7; D is possibly TRBD1 or TRBD2 (6 bases each). CDR1 is LNHNV, CDR2 YYDKDF, per germline (reference sequence). The CDR3 consists of 12 residues. The V end lost 1 base, the J end lost 6 bases, and 7 bases lay between the germline ends. The CDR3 spells CATSRGGAEQYF. The CDR3 nucleotides read TGTGCCACCAGCAGAGGGGGGGCCGAGCAGTACTTC.

This sequence joins TRBV7-2 and TRBJ2-7; D is perhaps TRBD1 (5 bases). V lost 3 bases, J lost 0 bases, and 9 bases lay in between. The CDR3 contains 14 residues. Germline CDR1 reads SGHTA; CDR2 reads FQGNSA. The CDR3 DNA reads TGTGCCAGCAGCTTTGGACACTCCTCCTACGAGCAGTACTTC. Translating it yields CASSFGHSSYEQYF. Full variable domain (rest looked up from reference TRBV7-2 and TRBJ2-7): GAGVSQSPSNKVTEKGKDVELRCDPISGHTALYWYRQSLGQGLEFLIYFQGNSAPDKSGLPSDRFSAERTGGSVSTLTIQRTQQEDSAVYLCASSFGHSSYEQYFGPGTRLTVT.

This rearrangement joins TRBV12-3 or TRBV12-4 to TRBJ1-2; 7 bases line up with TRBD1. This CDR3 contains 14 residues. J gave up 6 bases and V 0 bases, and 4 bases lay outside the gene matches. The CDR3 reads CASSLAGTDNGYTF. CDR3 in DNA: TGTGCCAGCAGTTTAGCCGGGACAGACAATGGCTACACCTTC.

The gene calls are TRBV6-1 and TRBJ1-2; 9 nucleotides line up with TRBD1. The trim removed 6 bases at V and 2 bases at J, leaving 7 bases unmatched. The CDR3 sequence is 15 residues long. Germline-derived CDR1 and CDR2 are MNHNS and SASEGT. The CDR3 nucleotides are TGTGCCAGCAGCATGGACAGGGGCATCAACTATGGCTACACCTTC. It is translated as CASSMDRGINYGYTF.

This clonotype was observed a handful of times. This chain connects TRBV5-4 to TRBJ1-5; 9 bases align to TRBD1. Unmatched junction bases numbered 16, after V lost 1 base and J lost 2 bases. Germline V gene sequence: CDR1 SGHNT, CDR2 YYREEE (reference sequence). The CDR3 is made up of 20 amino acids. CDR3 residues: CASSLYSSTGGVFGNQPQHF. CDR3 DNA sequence: TGTGCCAGCAGCTTGTATTCGTCGACAGGGGGGGTGTTCGGCAATCAGCCCCAGCATTTT.

V and J are TRBV5-4 and TRBJ2-5; unclear D gene. V was pared by 0 bases and J by 2 bases, with 5 bases between. This CDR3 has 13 amino acids. CDR1 is SGHNT, CDR2 YYREEE, per germline (reference sequence). CDR3 DNA: TGTGCCAGCAGCTTGGTAGCTCAAGAGACCCAGTACTTC. Protein product: CASSLVAQETQYF. Using reference TRBV5-4 and TRBJ2-5 for the parts outside the CDR3, the full variable domain is ETGVTQSPTHLIKTRGQQVTLRCSSQSGHNTVSWYQQALGQGPQFIFQYYREEENGRGNFPPRFSGLQFPNYSSELNVNALELDDSALYLCASSLVAQETQYFGPGTRLLVL.

The chain carries TRBV15 and TRBJ1-6; D is perhaps TRBD1 (5 bases). Germline V gene sequence: CDR1 LNHNV, CDR2 YYDKDF (reference sequence). V was clipped by 1 base and J by 9 bases, with 10 bases between them. The CDR3 sequence is 14 residues long. In DNA, the CDR3 is TGTGCCACCAGCAGAGCCCGTGGGGGTTCACCCCTCCACTTT. The encoded protein is CATSRARGGSPLHF.

This clonotype has just a few counts. The rearrangement uses TRBV20-1 and TRBJ2-2; possibly TRBD2 for D (5 bases). This CDR3 is 15 amino acids long. Germline CDR1 and CDR2: DFQATT and SNEGSKA (reference sequence). V was clipped by 6 bases and J by 0 bases, with 14 bases between them. The CDR3 spells CSAHSPGTNTGELFF. In nucleotides, the CDR3 is TGCAGTGCCCACTCGCCGGGGACGAACACCGGGGAGCTGTTTTTT.

The rearrangement joins TRBV20-1 to TRBJ2-5, with no clear D. The V gene lost 3 bases and the J gene lost 0 bases, with 5 bases spanning the gap. CDR3 length: 12 amino acids. Per the germline V gene, CDR1 is DFQATT and CDR2 is SNEGSKA (reference sequence). CDR3 DNA: TGCAGTGCTAGGCCGTACCAAGAGACCCAGTACTTC. Its translation is CSARPYQETQYF.

The chain carries TRBV3-1 and TRBJ1-5; D gene unclear. This CDR3 spans 14 amino acids. The V end lost 4 bases, the J end lost 3 bases, and 10 bases lay between the germline ends. From germline, CDR1 is LGHDT and CDR2 YNNKEL (reference sequence). CDR3 nucleotide sequence: TGTGCCAGCAGCCCCAAGGGCAACAATCAGCCCCAGCATTTT. It translates to CASSPKGNNQPQHF.

Note on this clonotype: Mismatch with germline at one junction end may stem from a read error. The rearrangement links TRBV25-1 to TRBJ2-3, with 7 bases matching TRBD2. The length of the CDR3 is 15 residues. Germline V gene sequence: CDR1 MGHDK, CDR2 SYGVNS. In DNA, the CDR3 is TGTGCCACCAGTCGGGGGGACTCCCCCACAGATACGCAGTATTTT. It is translated as CATSRGDSPTDTQYF.

This clonotype was seen more than once but under ten times. The chain has TRBV29-1 and TRBJ2-1; D remains ambiguous. Germline-derived CDR1 and CDR2 are SQVTM and ANQGSEA. The V end was cut by 6 bases, the J end by 7 bases, with 10 bases between. This CDR3 has 11 amino acids. The CDR3 bases are TGCAGCGTGGGTCAAGGGAATGAGCAGTTCTTC. Protein product: CSVGQGNEQFF.

The gene calls are TRBV12-3 or TRBV12-4 and TRBJ2-3, with 11 nucleotides matching TRBD2. With V trimmed by 3 bases and J by 6 bases, 11 bases remained unmatched. The CDR3 has 17 residues. As DNA, the CDR3 is TGTGCCAGCAGTTTCCGGCTAGCGGGGGGCTCGAGGGATACGCAGTATTTT. Translating it yields CASSFRLAGGSRDTQYF.

This clonotype was counted many times. The V gene is TRBV6-5, the J gene TRBJ2-1, with 7 positions matching TRBD2. The CDR3 has 12 residues. Germline values: CDR1 MNHEY, CDR2 SVGAGI. After removal of 9 bases from V and 4 bases from J, the junction contained 3 bases not matched to a gene. The CDR3 reads CASGGGYNEQFF. In nucleotides, the CDR3 is TGTGCCAGTGGGGGGGGTTACAATGAGCAGTTCTTC.

The V and J genes are TRBV29-1 and TRBJ2-3; TRBD2 matches 10 bases. Per the germline V gene, CDR1 is SQVTM and CDR2 is ANQGSEA. The CDR3 spans 14 residues. V lost 4 bases, J lost 0 bases, and 1 base stayed unmatched. DNA for the CDR3: TGCAGCGTTGGGACTAGCGGAAGCACAGATACGCAGTATTTT. Its protein is CSVGTSGSTDTQYF.

The chain links TRBV28 to TRBJ2-2, with D tentatively TRBD2 (6 bases). The CDR3 length is 15 residues. CDR1 is MDHEN, CDR2 SYDVKM, per germline. The V and J ends lost 8 bases and 0 bases respectively, with 13 bases between them. CDR3 nucleotide sequence: TGTGCCAGCCTCAGGCGGGGCACGAACACCGGGGAGCTGTTTTTT. Protein product: CASLRRGTNTGELFF.

The chain combines TRBV27 with TRBJ2-4; D gene unclear. The CDR3 runs to 13 residues. Germline CDR1 MNHEY, CDR2 SMNVEV (reference sequence). V was cut by 2 bases and J by 10 bases, with 12 bases left in between. CDR3 DNA: TGTGCCAGCAGTTTACAGGTCAGATCTATTCAGTACTTC. Translation gives CASSLQVRSIQYF.

The CDR3 spells CASTRRALTDTQYF. DNA for the CDR3: TGTGCCAGCACTCGGCGAGCTCTAACAGATACGCAGTATTTT. The chain combines TRBV6-1 with TRBJ2-3; D gene uncertain. Germline CDR1 MNHNS, CDR2 SASEGT. This CDR3 is built from 14 residues. V lost 7 bases to trimming and J lost 3 bases, with 14 bases between them.

This clonotype occurred many times. The chain joins TRBV20-1 to TRBJ2-1; 9 positions agree with TRBD1. The CDR3 consists of 14 residues. Germline loops: CDR1 DFQATT, CDR2 SNEGSKA (reference sequence). Trimming cost V 3 bases and J 4 bases; bases outside gene matches: 4. Here the CDR3 DNA reads TGCAGTGCTAGGACGGGACAGGGTTACAATGAGCAGTTCTTC. Its translation: CSARTGQGYNEQFF.